These 17 T cell receptor beta chains share one sample of origin, sequenced in a study of blood T cells in healthy people across ages. Combining a sample-barcoded 5' primer with a J-beta primer mix, a second PCR ran for about 6 to 12 cycles. TCRdb passed the 5' RACE reads through MiXCR, listing each CDR3 protein once. This table holds hundreds of thousands of distinct CDR3 sequences, roughly three fifths found once. Sequenced sample: blood. These receptors came from a man in his fifties or sixties in good health.

This rearrangement joins TRBV12-3 or TRBV12-4 to TRBJ1-2, with 7 bases fitting TRBD1. CDR3 length equals 16 residues. Trimming took 6 bases from V and 4 from J; bases not matched to a gene: 14. The DNA of the CDR3 is TGTGCCAGCAGAGCCGGGACAGCCGAAGGAGTCTATGGCTACACCTTC. Its translation is CASRAGTAEGVYGYTF.

This rearrangement joins TRBV6-6 to TRBJ2-5; TRBD1 is a possible D gene (5 bases). The CDR3 loop spans 15 amino acids. CDR1 MNHNY and CDR2 SVGAGI come from the germline V gene (reference sequence). With 2 bases removed from V and 7 bases from J, the gap between germline ends came to 17 bases. The CDR3 here is CASSYRQGEFGTQYF. CDR3 in DNA: TGTGCCAGCAGTTACAGGCAAGGGGAATTCGGGACCCAGTACTTC.

The gene calls are TRBV5-1 and TRBJ2-1, with TRBD1 identical over 7 bases. Looked up from germline, CDR1 is SGHRS and CDR2 is YFSETQ. V dropped 4 bases and J dropped 15; count of bases not matched to a gene: 16. The CDR3 is 14 amino acids. DNA for the CDR3: TGCGCCAGCAGCGTAGGACCCGACAGGGCTTTCCTGTTCTTC. As protein: CASSVGPDRAFLFF. The full variable domain, with the rest looked up from reference TRBV5-1 and TRBJ2-1, is KAGVTQTPRYLIKTRGQQVTLSCSPISGHRSVSWYQQTPGQGLQFLFEYFSETQRNKGNFPGRFSGRQFSNSRSEMNVSTLELGDSALYLCASSVGPDRAFLFFGPGTRLTVL.

The chain has TRBV5-1 and TRBJ1-4; D unclear. V was cut by 0 bases and J by 5 bases, with 11 bases left in between. The germline V gene encodes CDR1 SGHRS and CDR2 YFSETQ. The CDR3 covers 15 residues. The CDR3 DNA reads as TGCGCCAGCAGCTTGGATGGATCTCCAAATGAAAAACTGTTTTTT. It is translated as CASSLDGSPNEKLFF.

The CDR3 DNA is TGTGCCAGCAGCCGAGGAGGTCTGGACTACAATGAGCAGTTCTTC. Amino acid sequence: CASSRGGLDYNEQFF. The chain employs TRBV4-2 and TRBJ2-1; a weak D match, TRBD2 (5 bases). V shed 4 bases and J shed 3 bases, with 13 bases lying between them. CDR3 length: 15 residues. In germline, CDR1 is LGHNA, CDR2 YNFKEQ.

As for this clonotype: One junction end does not reproduce the germline sequence, and a read error may be involved. The V and J genes are TRBV28 and TRBJ2-4; perhaps TRBD1 as D (5 bases). The germline V gene has CDR1 MDHEN and CDR2 SYDVKM. The CDR3 is 13 residues long. This chain's CDR3 is CASSTDQGNIQCF. The DNA for the CDR3 is TGTGCCAGCAGTACAGACCAGGGAAACATTCAGTGCTTC.

The sample holds one count of this clonotype. V is TRBV6-1 and J is TRBJ2-2; no clear D gene. The germline gives CDR1 MNHNS, CDR2 SASEGT. V was clipped by 4 bases and J by 5 bases, with 11 bases between them. The CDR3 covers 14 residues. The CDR3: CASSAPHLTGELFF. DNA for the CDR3: TGTGCCAGCAGTGCCCCCCACCTAACCGGGGAGCTGTTTTTT.

Concerning this clonotype: Given a much more abundant clone one base away, this may be a read error. The rearrangement uses TRBV2 and TRBJ2-5, with D tentatively TRBD1 (5 bases). This CDR3 comprises 13 residues. CDR1 is SNHLY, CDR2 FYNNEI, per germline. V lost 7 bases, J lost 11 bases, and 20 bases lay in between. CDR3 amino acids: CASKGPGGNEQYF. The CDR3 region has the DNA TGTGCCAGCAAGGGGCCGGGTGGCAATGAGCAGTACTTC.

As to this clonotype: It may be a read error: a sequence one base away is much more abundant. This chain joins TRBV9 and TRBJ1-2; D not resolved. The germline gives CDR1 SGDLS, CDR2 YYNGEE. Trimming stripped 3 bases from V and 4 bases from J, with 7 bases between. This CDR3 comprises 12 residues. DNA for the CDR3: TGTGCCAGCAGCGCGCGGAGCTATGGCTACACCTTC. Residues: CASSARSYGYTF.

This clonotype came up many times. The V and J genes are TRBV12-3 or TRBV12-4 and TRBJ2-1; 11 bases match TRBD1. CDR3 size: 14 residues. V dropped 8 bases and J dropped 7; count of bases not matched to a gene: 7. This CDR3 is CASSPGTGGNEQFF. CDR3 coding DNA: TGTGCCAGCTCACCCGGGACAGGGGGAAATGAGCAGTTCTTC.

In DNA, the CDR3 is TGTGCCACCAGCAGAGGACAGGGTCGGTATGAGCAGTTCTTC. Translation gives CATSRGQGRYEQFF. The V and J genes are TRBV15 and TRBJ2-1, with 7 positions matching TRBD1. The CDR3 extends over 14 amino acids. The germline gives CDR1 LNHNV, CDR2 YYDKDF (reference sequence). J gave up 8 bases and V 1 base, and 5 bases lay outside the gene matches.

In the case of this clonotype: A much larger clone differs by one base, so this may be a read error. The chain links TRBV20-1 to TRBJ2-5, with 7 bases that match TRBD1. The CDR3 is 14 residues long. Germline loops: CDR1 DFQATT, CDR2 SNEGSKA (reference sequence). With V trimmed by 4 bases and J by 11 bases, 16 bases remained unmatched. The CDR3 here is CSAIQGTGSNEQYF. The CDR3 DNA is TGCAGTGCTATACAGGGGACGGGCTCCAATGAGCAGTACTTC.

The chain joins TRBV20-1 to TRBJ2-2; D unresolved. CDR1 is DFQATT and CDR2 is SNEGSKA in the germline V gene (reference sequence). The V end lost 6 bases, the J end lost 4 bases, and 15 bases lay between the germline ends. This CDR3 region has 14 residues. The CDR3 sequence is CSAGVFDGTGELFF. DNA for the CDR3: TGCAGTGCCGGTGTTTTTGATGGCACCGGGGAGCTGTTTTTT.

The chain employs TRBV7-2 and TRBJ2-6; D is undetermined. The germline CDR1 and CDR2 sequences are SGHTA and FQGNSA. The CDR3 sequence is 14 residues long. Between the trimmed V and J ends, which lost 1 base and 2 bases, there was a span of 3 bases. As DNA, the CDR3 is TGTGCCAGCAGCTTAGACACTGGGGCCAACGTCCTGACTTTC. Translating gives CASSLDTGANVLTF. Looking up the rest from reference TRBV7-2 and TRBJ2-6 gives the full variable domain: GAGVSQSPSNKVTEKGKDVELRCDPISGHTALYWYRQSLGQGLEFLIYFQGNSAPDKSGLPSDRFSAERTGGSVSTLTIQRTQQEDSAVYLCASSLDTGANVLTFGAGSRLTVL.

This clonotype has a handful of counts. This chain connects TRBV4-2 to TRBJ1-2, with 9 bases lining up with TRBD1. Germline V gives CDR1 LGHNA, CDR2 YNFKEQ. V was pared by 0 bases and J by 3 bases, with 11 bases of the junction left unmatched. This CDR3 comprises 18 residues. The DNA of the CDR3 is TGTGCCAGCAGCCAAGATACAGCCCCACAGGGGGCAGACTATGGCTACACCTTC. Residues: CASSQDTAPQGADYGYTF.

This clonotype was counted a few times. The chain uses TRBV11-2 and TRBJ2-1, with a tentative D call TRBD2 (6 bases). Between the trimmed V and J ends, which lost 3 bases and 2 bases, there was a span of 8 bases. The CDR3 covers 14 residues. The V gene's germline CDR1 is SGHAT and CDR2 FQNNGV. The CDR3 loop reads CASSLRGTYNEQFF. DNA for the CDR3: TGTGCCAGCAGCTTGCGCGGGACCTACAATGAGCAGTTCTTC.

This sequence joins TRBV10-3 and TRBJ2-3; possible D gene TRBD2, 5 bases. Trimming shortened V by 6 bases and J by 4 bases, and 17 bases separated the two germline ends. The germline CDR1 and CDR2 sequences are ENHRY and SYGVKD. The CDR3 is 15 residues long. The CDR3 region has the DNA TGTGCCATCAGGGTAACTACCGGGGTCGCAGATACGCAGTATTTT. Translation: CAIRVTTGVADTQYF.